The source of this TCR beta chain is a study of identical twins. Unique molecular identifiers were present on cDNA, and template switching added a universal primer site. TCRdb used MiXCR to reprocess the 5' RACE reads, holding one entry per CDR3 protein. The sample shows 450,000 or so distinct CDR3 sequences, more than 13% of them seen only once. This clonotype has more than one count but fewer than ten. Its specificity is unknown. The V gene's germline CDR1 is SGHKS and CDR2 YYEKEE (reference sequence). The CDR3 runs 16 residues. The ends were cut back, 0 bases at V and 3 bases at J, with 15 bases in the middle. Study results and limitations: Out-of-frame alpha sequences shared by twins showed excess low generation probability. Sequences that were beta out-of-frame showed weaker excess twin sharing.

The same specimen was also included in a second study, on yellow fever vaccine responses in identical twins.

The sample consisted of CD4+ T cells sorted from blood. This clonotype was sampled from a woman in her late teens or twenties in good health. The chain couples TRBV5-5 to TRBJ2-5; a weak D match, TRBD2 (6 bases). The CDR3 protein is CASSLVASDGKETQYF. The CDR3 coding sequence is TGTGCCAGCAGCTTGGTGGCTAGCGATGGGAAAGAGACCCAGTACTTC.